These 18 T cell receptor beta chains were sequenced from one sample in a study of blood T cell dynamics during melanoma immunotherapy. Produced via immunoSEQ multiplex PCR; TCRdb's table is partial and in-frame only. The sample includes 25,000 to 30,000 clones, approximately 83% of them seen just once. Time point specified: week 3, after first cycle of checkpoint inhibitor. Source: blood, taken from a patient treated with checkpoint blockade. All receptors derive from a human donor with melanoma.

V usage is TRBV5-4 and J usage is TRBJ1-1; 8 bases align to TRBD1. The germline V gene encodes CDR1 SGHNT and CDR2 YYREEE (reference sequence). This CDR3 is 13 amino acids long. Trimming at V came to 4 bases and at J to 4 bases, leaving 3 bases not matched to a gene. The CDR3 sequence is CASSLTGATEAFF. CDR3 DNA: TGTGCCAGCAGCCTGACAGGGGCCACTGAAGCTTTCTTT.

This clone has more than one count but fewer than ten. The same CDR3 also results from other DNA sequences found in this sample. The V and J genes are TRBV5-1 and TRBJ1-4; D is unresolved. The germline V gene has CDR1 SGHRS and CDR2 YFSETQ. CDR3 length: 14 amino acids. The ends were cut back, 0 bases at V and 8 bases at J, with 11 bases in the middle. The DNA of the CDR3 is TGCGCCAGCAGCTTGGATGGGTTTCGAGAAAAACTGTTTTTT. It specifies CASSLDGFREKLFF. Variable domain in full (rest from reference TRBV5-1 and TRBJ1-4): KAGVTQTPRYLIKTRGQQVTLSCSPISGHRSVSWYQQTPGQGLQFLFEYFSETQRNKGNFPGRFSGRQFSNSRSEMNVSTLELGDSALYLCASSLDGFREKLFFGSGTQLSVL.

The chain carries TRBV5-4 and TRBJ2-2; D unresolved. The CDR3 consists of 14 residues. Trimming pared 2 bases from V and 2 bases from J, leaving 7 bases between. The germline CDR1 and CDR2 sequences are SGHNT and YYREEE (reference sequence). Here the CDR3 reads CASSLGRNTGELFF. The CDR3 DNA follows: TGTGCCAGCAGCTTAGGACGCAACACCGGGGAGCTGTTTTTT. The full variable domain, in which reference TRBV5-4 and TRBJ2-2 provide the parts outside the CDR3, is ETGVTQSPTHLIKTRGQQVTLRCSSQSGHNTVSWYQQALGQGPQFIFQYYREEENGRGNFPPRFSGLQFPNYSSELNVNALELDDSALYLCASSLGRNTGELFFGEGSRLTVL.

This clone appeared a few times. V gene TRBV19 combines with J gene TRBJ2-1; D not certain. Trimming took 5 bases from V and 6 from J, leaving 14 bases between them. The CDR3 has 14 amino acids. Germline assignment: CDR1 LNHDA and CDR2 SQIVND (reference sequence). CDR3 protein: CASSSRHGGNEQFF. CDR3 nucleotides: TGTGCCAGTAGTTCCAGGCACGGTGGCAATGAGCAGTTCTTC.

With respect to this clone: This CDR3 is also generated by other DNA sequences in the sample. V and J are TRBV5-1 and TRBJ1-5; a weak D match, TRBD1 (5 bases). CDR1 and CDR2 (germline): SGHRS, YFSETQ. Trimming pared 0 bases from V and 4 bases from J, leaving 11 bases between. The CDR3 has 15 residues. In DNA, the CDR3 is TGCGCCAGCAGCTTGGACGGGGGTGGGAATCAGCCCCAGCATTTT. Its protein is CASSLDGGGNQPQHF.

The rearrangement joins TRBV5-1 to TRBJ1-2; D is unclear. This CDR3 has 12 amino acids. V was cut by 5 bases and J by 2 bases, with 7 bases left in between. Germline assignment: CDR1 SGHRS and CDR2 YFSETQ. Here the CDR3 DNA reads TGCGCCAGCAGTCCACAGAACTATGGCTACACCTTC. Translating it yields CASSPQNYGYTF.

The chain recombines TRBV28 with TRBJ2-1, with D perhaps matching TRBD1 (5 bases). This CDR3 comprises 16 residues. The ends were cut back, 6 bases at V and 0 bases at J, with 15 bases in the middle. Germline assignment: CDR1 MDHEN and CDR2 SYDVKM. The CDR3 coding sequence is TGTGCCAGCAGCCGACCCAGGACAAGCTCCTACAATGAGCAGTTCTTC. It encodes CASSRPRTSSYNEQFF.

The CDR3 nucleotides read TGTGCCAGCAGCTTAGCGACGGAGGGCGGGAACACTGAAGCTTTCTTT. This sequence encodes CASSLATEGGNTEAFF. This sequence joins TRBV11-2 and TRBJ1-1; D unclear. V lost 1 base, J lost 1 base, and 13 bases lay in between. This CDR3 contains 16 residues. Germline V gene data show CDR1 as SGHAT and CDR2 as FQNNGV.

This clone was recorded a few times. One end of the junction is discordant with germline, which a read error may explain. The chain uses TRBV7-7 and TRBJ2-3; 10 positions match TRBD2. Looked up from germline, CDR1 is SSHAT and CDR2 is FNYEAQ (reference sequence). CDR3 length: 18 residues. CDR3 amino acids: CASSLFPERGGSTDTQYF. In DNA form, the CDR3 reads TGTGCTAGCAGCTTATTCCCCGAGCGGGGGGGCAGCACAGATACGCAGTATTTT.

This sequence joins TRBV6-1 and TRBJ2-7; TRBD1 or TRBD2 may be the D gene (5 bases each). V lost 7 bases and J lost 9, with 19 bases in between. CDR1 is MNHNS, CDR2 SASEGT, per germline. The CDR3 extends over 13 amino acids. CDR3 loop: CASTSGTVGVQYF. CDR3 bases: TGTGCCAGCACCTCCGGGACCGTCGGGGTGCAGTACTTC.

This chain links TRBV28 with TRBJ2-1; 9 nucleotides agree with TRBD2. CDR3 length: 16 amino acids. Unmatched junction bases numbered 3, after V lost 3 bases and J lost 0 bases. Germline V gene lookup returns CDR1 MDHEN and CDR2 SYDVKM. CDR3 protein: CASSLPSGISYNEQFF. The CDR3 DNA sequence: TGTGCCAGCAGTTTGCCTAGCGGGATCTCCTACAATGAGCAGTTCTTC.

The rearrangement joins TRBV19 to TRBJ1-3; D unresolved. The CDR3 length is 15 residues. Trimming took 6 bases from V and 0 from J, leaving 12 bases between them. From germline, CDR1 is LNHDA and CDR2 SQIVND (reference sequence). CDR3 coding DNA: TGTGCCAGTAGCGACGGCTTTAGCTCTGGAAACACCATATATTTT. This codes for CASSDGFSSGNTIYF.

The chain employs TRBV27 and TRBJ1-2, with D maybe TRBD1 (6 bases). Germline lookup yields CDR1 MNHEY and CDR2 SMNVEV (reference sequence). CDR3 length equals 17 residues. Trimming cost V 4 bases and J 4 bases, with 22 bases left between them. The CDR3 DNA sequence: TGTGCCAGCAGTTCTATAGCCTCAGGGGAACTGCCCTATGGCTACACCTTC. Encoded protein: CASSSIASGELPYGYTF.

The chain combines TRBV28 with TRBJ2-2, with 10 bases aligning to TRBD2. The length of the CDR3 is 14 residues. The trim removed 4 bases at V and 6 bases at J, leaving 2 bases unmatched. Germline V gives CDR1 MDHEN, CDR2 SYDVKM. In DNA, the CDR3 is TGTGCCAGCAGTTGGAGCGGGAGGGCCGGGGAGCTGTTTTTT. This translates into CASSWSGRAGELFF. Complete variable domain (other parts from reference TRBV28 and TRBJ2-2): DVKVTQSSRYLVKRTGEKVFLECVQDMDHENMFWYRQDPGLGLRLIYFSYDVKMKEKGDIPEGYSVSREKKERFSLILESASTNQTSMYLCASSWSGRAGELFFGEGSRLTVL.

This chain joins TRBV5-1 and TRBJ1-1, with 9 bases aligning to TRBD1. In germline, CDR1 is SGHRS, CDR2 YFSETQ. CDR3 length: 14 residues. With 0 bases clipped from V and 7 bases from J, the junction kept 4 bases outside the gene matches. CDR3: CASSLEDRGYEAFF. In DNA, the CDR3 is TGCGCCAGCAGCTTGGAGGACAGGGGCTATGAAGCTTTCTTT.

The chain has TRBV4-1 and TRBJ2-2, with 8 bases aligning to TRBD2. The CDR3 has 17 amino acids. V was pared by 1 base and J by 2 bases, with 6 bases of the junction left unmatched. Germline V lookup: CDR1 MGHRA, CDR2 YSYEKL. The CDR3, as DNA: TGCGCCAGCAGCCAAGCTAGTCTAGCGGGCAACACCGGGGAGCTGTTTTTT. Translation gives CASSQASLAGNTGELFF.

In this sample, this clone turned up a few times. The V and J genes are TRBV4-2 and TRBJ1-1, with D possibly being TRBD1 (5 bases). V dropped 2 bases and J dropped 4 bases, with 8 bases sitting between them. The CDR3 sequence is 13 residues long. The germline gives CDR1 LGHNA, CDR2 YNFKEQ. As DNA, the CDR3 is TGTGCCAGCAGCCAACACGGGGGCACTGAAGCTTTCTTT. It yields the protein CASSQHGGTEAFF.

J is TRBJ2-7 and V is TRBV10-1; D might be TRBD1 or TRBD2, each matching 5 bases. V lost 3 bases and J lost 6, with 9 bases in between. Per germline, CDR1 WNHNN and CDR2 SYGVQD (reference sequence). The CDR3 has 12 amino acids. This chain's CDR3 is CASSELGVEQYF. CDR3 nucleotide sequence: TGCGCCAGCAGTGAATTGGGGGTCGAGCAGTACTTC.